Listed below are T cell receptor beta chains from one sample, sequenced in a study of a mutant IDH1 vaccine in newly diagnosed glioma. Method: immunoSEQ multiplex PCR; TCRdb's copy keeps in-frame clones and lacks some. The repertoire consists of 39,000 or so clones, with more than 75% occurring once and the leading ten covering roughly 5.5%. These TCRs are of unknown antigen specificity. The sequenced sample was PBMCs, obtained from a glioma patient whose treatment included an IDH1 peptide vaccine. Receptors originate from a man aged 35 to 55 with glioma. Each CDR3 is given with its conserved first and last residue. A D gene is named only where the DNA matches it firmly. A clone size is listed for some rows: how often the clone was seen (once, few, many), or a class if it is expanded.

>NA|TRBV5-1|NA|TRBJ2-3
TGCGCCAGCAGCTCCCCGACCGCGCAAACAGTCTTTTCAGATACGCAGTATTTT
CASSSPTAQTVFSDTQYF
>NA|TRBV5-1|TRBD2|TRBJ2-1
TGCGCCAGCAGCTTGAGGTCGGGGGGTCCCAAGGGCAATGAGCAGTTCTTC
CASSLRSGGPKGNEQFF
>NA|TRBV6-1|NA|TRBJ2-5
TGTGCCAGCAGTCCCGGGGCCCAAGAGACCCAGTACTTC
CASSPGAQETQYF
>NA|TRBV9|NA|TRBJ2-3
TGTGCCAGCAGCGCTACGGGATTCAGCACAGATACGCAGTATTTT
CASSATGFSTDTQYF
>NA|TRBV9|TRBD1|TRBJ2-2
TGTGCCAGCAGCCCCCGGACAGGAACGAACACCGGGGAGCTGTTTTTT
CASSPRTGTNTGELFF
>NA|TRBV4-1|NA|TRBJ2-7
TGCGCCAGCAGCCAAGAGAGGCAGGACGAGCAGTACTTC
CASSQERQDEQYF
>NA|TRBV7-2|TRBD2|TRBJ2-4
TGTGCCAGCAGCTTTAGCGGGGCACTAGCCAAAAACATTCAGTACTTC
CASSFSGALAKNIQYF
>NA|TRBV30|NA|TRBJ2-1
TGTGCCTGGAGTGTACTAGGACAGAGTTACAATGAGCAGTTCTTC
CAWSVLGQSYNEQFF
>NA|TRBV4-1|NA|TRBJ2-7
TGCGCCAGCAGCCAAGATCGGAGACAGGCCGTCTACGAGCAGTACTTC
CASSQDRRQAVYEQYF
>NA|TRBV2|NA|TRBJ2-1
TGTGCCAGCAGTGAATACAATGAGCAGTTCTTC
CASSEYNEQFF
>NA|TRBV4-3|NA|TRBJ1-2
TGCGCCAGCAGCCAATCGGTAGGGGAACCGTCTGGCTACACCTTC
CASSQSVGEPSGYTF
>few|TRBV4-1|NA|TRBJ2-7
TGCGCCAGCAGCCCTCGGGACCTTGGAGAAGGGGAGCAGTACTTC
CASSPRDLGEGEQYF
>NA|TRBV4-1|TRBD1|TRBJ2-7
TGCGCCAGCAGCCCCAGACATGACAGGGGATACGAGCAGTACTTC
CASSPRHDRGYEQYF
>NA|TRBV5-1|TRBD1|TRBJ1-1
TGCGCCAGCAGCTTGAGGACAGGGGCGAACACTGAAGCTTTCTTT
CASSLRTGANTEAFF
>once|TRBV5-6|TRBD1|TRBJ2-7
TGTGCCAGCAGCTCGACAGGGTCTAGCTACGAGCAGTACTTC
CASSSTGSSYEQYF
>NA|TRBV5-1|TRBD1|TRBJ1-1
TGCGCCAGCAGCTTGTCAGGGGGAGACACTGAAGCTTTCTTT
CASSLSGGDTEAFF
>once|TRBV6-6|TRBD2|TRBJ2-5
TGTGCCAGCAGTCGCGGACTAGAAGGAGAGACCCAGTACTTC
CASSRGLEGETQYF
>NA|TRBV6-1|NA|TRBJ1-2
TGTGCCAGCAGTGACGAGACGGGTGTTTCCTATGGCTACACCTTC
CASSDETGVSYGYTF
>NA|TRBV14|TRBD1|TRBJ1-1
TGTGCCAGCAGAGCCAGGGGGCACACTGAAGCTTTCTTT
CASRARGHTEAFF
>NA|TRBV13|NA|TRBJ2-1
TGTGCCAGCAGCTTAGGACCGGTTCTGTTCTTC
CASSLGPVLFF
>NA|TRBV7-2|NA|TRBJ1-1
TGTGCCAGCAGCTCCAGGGTTGGGAACACTGAAGCTTTCTTT
CASSSRVGNTEAFF
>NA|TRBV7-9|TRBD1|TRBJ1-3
TGTGTTACCGACAGGGATGGAAACACCATATATTTT
CVTDRDGNTIYF
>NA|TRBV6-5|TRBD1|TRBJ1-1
TGTGCCAGCAGAAGGGACAGGGGATATCCTGAAGCTTTCTTT
CASRRDRGYPEAFF
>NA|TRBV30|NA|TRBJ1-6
TGTGCCTGGAGTCCGGGTGCGAATTCACCCCTCCACTTT
CAWSPGANSPLHF
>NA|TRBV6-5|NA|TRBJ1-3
TGTGCCAGCAGCTTACAAAGGAGCTCTGGAAACACCATATATTTT
CASSLQRSSGNTIYF
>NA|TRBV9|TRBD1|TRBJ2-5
TGTGCCAGCAGCGCCTCCGGGACAGGGGTAGAGACCCAGTACTTC
CASSASGTGVETQYF
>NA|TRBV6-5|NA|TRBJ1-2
TGTGCCAGCAGTTATTTGGGGGAGGGTGGCTATGGCTACACCTTC
CASSYLGEGGYGYTF
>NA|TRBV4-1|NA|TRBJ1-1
TGCGCCAGCAGCGGGTGGACTTCTCAAACTGAAGCTTTCTTT
CASSGWTSQTEAFF
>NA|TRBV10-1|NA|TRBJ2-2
TGCGCCAGCAGTGAGTCGACCGGGAGGCTGTTTTTT
CASSESTGRLFF
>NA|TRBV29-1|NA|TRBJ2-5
TGCAGCGTTGCCCGTCATTCCCACACCCCCGGGGAGACCCAGTACTTC
CSVARHSHTPGETQYF
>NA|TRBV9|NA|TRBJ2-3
TGTGCCAGCAGCCCCGGGAAGTCCACAGATACGCAGTATTTT
CASSPGKSTDTQYF
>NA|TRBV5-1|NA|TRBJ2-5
TGCGCCAGCAGCTTGTATTTAGGGGGGGCGAGGGAGACCCAGTACTTC
CASSLYLGGARETQYF
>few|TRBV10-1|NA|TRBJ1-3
TGCGCCAGCAGTGATGGGGGATCTGGAAACACCATATATTTT
CASSDGGSGNTIYF
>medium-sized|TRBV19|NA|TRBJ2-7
TGTGCCAGTAGTATAGATGCATTTATCTCCTACGAGCAGTACTTC
CASSIDAFISYEQYF
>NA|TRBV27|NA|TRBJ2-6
TGTGCCAGCAGTCCAGGGCGGTATGGGGCCAACGTCCTGACTTTC
CASSPGRYGANVLTF
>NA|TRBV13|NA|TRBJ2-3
TGTGCCAGCAGCCTCAGGGCATCCGGCTTCGGGGAAGGGATAACGCAGTATTTT
CASSLRASGFGEGITQYF
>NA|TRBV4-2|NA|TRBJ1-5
TGTGCCAGCAGCCAAGATGGGACCAGTAGCAATCAGCCCCAGCATTTT
CASSQDGTSSNQPQHF
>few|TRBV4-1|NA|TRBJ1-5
TGCGCCAGCAGCCAAGCGCCCTCAACGGGCAATCAGCCCCAGCATTTT
CASSQAPSTGNQPQHF
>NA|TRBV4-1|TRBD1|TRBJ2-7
TGCGCCAGCAGCCAAGTCAGGGGACAGGGGCACTACGAGCAGTACTTC
CASSQVRGQGHYEQYF
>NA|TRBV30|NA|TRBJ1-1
TGTGCCTGGAGTGTACTCGGTGAAGCTTTCTTT
CAWSVLGEAFF
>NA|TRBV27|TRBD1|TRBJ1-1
TGTGCCAGCAGCGGACAGGGGGGGACGAACACTGAAGCTTTCTTT
CASSGQGGTNTEAFF
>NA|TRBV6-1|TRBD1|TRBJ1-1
TGTGCCAGCAGTCCCACAGGGGGCGGCACTGAAGCTTTCTTT
CASSPTGGGTEAFF
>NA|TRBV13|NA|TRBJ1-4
TGTGCCAGCAGCTTAAGGGGCAGGGAGAATGAAAAACTGTTTTTT
CASSLRGRENEKLFF
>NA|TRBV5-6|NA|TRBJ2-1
TGTGCCAGCAGCTTGGTGGTCCCCCAGCCCCACAATGAGCAGTTCTTC
CASSLVVPQPHNEQFF
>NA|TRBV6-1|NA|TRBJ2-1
TGTGCCAGCAGTGATAAGGGGGGGTACAATGAGCAGTTCTTC
CASSDKGGYNEQFF